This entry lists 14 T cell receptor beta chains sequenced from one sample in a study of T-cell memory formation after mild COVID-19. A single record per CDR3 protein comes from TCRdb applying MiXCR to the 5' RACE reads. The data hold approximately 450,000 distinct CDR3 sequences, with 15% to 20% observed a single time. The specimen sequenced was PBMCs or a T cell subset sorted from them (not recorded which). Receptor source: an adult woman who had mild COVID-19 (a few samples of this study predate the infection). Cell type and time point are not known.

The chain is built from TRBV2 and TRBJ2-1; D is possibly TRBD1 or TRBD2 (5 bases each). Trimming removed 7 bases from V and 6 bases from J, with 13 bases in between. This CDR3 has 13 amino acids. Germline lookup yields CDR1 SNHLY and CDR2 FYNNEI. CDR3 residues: CASNVWGTNEQFF. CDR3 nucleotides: TGTGCCAGCAATGTCTGGGGGACCAATGAGCAGTTCTTC. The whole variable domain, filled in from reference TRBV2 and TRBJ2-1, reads EPEVTQTPSHQVTQMGQEVILRCVPISNHLYFYWYRQILGQKVEFLVSFYNNEISEKSEIFDDQFSVERPDGSNFTLKIRSTKLEDSAMYFCASNVWGTNEQFFGPGTRLTVL.

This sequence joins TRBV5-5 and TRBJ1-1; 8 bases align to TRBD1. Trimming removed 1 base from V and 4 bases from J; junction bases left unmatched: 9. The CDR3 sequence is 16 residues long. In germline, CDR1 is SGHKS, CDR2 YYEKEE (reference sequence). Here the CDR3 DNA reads TGTGCCAGCAGCTTGCAGGGACAGGCGAGGGTCACTGAAGCTTTCTTT. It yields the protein CASSLQGQARVTEAFF.

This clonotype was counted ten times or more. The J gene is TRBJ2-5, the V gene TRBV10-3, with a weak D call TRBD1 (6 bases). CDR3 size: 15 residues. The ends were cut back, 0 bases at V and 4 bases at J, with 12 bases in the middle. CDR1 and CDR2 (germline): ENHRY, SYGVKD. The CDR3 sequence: CAISESSRGGETQYF. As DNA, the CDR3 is TGTGCCATCAGTGAGTCGTCCAGGGGCGGAGAGACCCAGTACTTC.

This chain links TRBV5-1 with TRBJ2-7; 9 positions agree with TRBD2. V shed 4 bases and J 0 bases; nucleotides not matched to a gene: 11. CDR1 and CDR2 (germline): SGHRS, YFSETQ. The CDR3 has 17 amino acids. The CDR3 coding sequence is TGCGCCAGCAGCAACTCTAGCGGGACCCCTTCCTCCTACGAGCAGTACTTC. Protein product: CASSNSSGTPSSYEQYF.

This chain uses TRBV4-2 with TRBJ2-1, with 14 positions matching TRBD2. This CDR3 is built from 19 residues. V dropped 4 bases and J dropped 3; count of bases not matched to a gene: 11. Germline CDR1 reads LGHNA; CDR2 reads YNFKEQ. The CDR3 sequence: CASSPFETSGGAYYNEQFF. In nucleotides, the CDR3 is TGTGCCAGCAGCCCCTTCGAGACTAGCGGGGGGGCTTACTACAATGAGCAGTTCTTC.

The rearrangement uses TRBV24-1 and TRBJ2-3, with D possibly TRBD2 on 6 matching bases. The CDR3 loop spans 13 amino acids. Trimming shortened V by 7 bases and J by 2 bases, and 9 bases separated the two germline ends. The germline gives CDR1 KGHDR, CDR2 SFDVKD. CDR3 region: CATSGSYTDTQYF. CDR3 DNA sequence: TGTGCCACCAGCGGGAGTTACACAGATACGCAGTATTTT.

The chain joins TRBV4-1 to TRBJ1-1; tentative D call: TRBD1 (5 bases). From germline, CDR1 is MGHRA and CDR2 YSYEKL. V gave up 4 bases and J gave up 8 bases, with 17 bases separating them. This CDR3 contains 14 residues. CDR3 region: CASSLNPGTYEAFF. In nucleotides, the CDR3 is TGCGCCAGCAGCCTGAACCCGGGGACGTACGAAGCTTTCTTT.

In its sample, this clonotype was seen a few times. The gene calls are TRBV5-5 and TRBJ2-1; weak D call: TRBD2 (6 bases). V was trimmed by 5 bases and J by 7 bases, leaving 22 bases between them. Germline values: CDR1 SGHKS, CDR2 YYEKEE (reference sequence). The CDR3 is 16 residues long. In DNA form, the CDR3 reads TGTGCCAGCAGTACAACCCACGCGGGACGTTGGAATGAGCAGTTCTTC. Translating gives CASSTTHAGRWNEQFF.

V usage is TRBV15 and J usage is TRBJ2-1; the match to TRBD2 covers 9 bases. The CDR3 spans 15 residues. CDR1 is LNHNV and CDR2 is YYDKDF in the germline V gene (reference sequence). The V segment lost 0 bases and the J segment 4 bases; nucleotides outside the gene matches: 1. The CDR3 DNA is TGTGCCACCAGCAGAGATGCGGGGGGGTACAATGAGCAGTTCTTC. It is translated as CATSRDAGGYNEQFF.

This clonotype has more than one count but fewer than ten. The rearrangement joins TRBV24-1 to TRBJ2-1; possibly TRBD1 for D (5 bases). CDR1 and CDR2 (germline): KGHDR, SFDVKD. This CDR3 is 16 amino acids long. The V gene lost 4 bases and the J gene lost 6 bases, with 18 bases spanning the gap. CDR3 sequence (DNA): TGTGCCACCAGTGACCCAGGGTACGACAGACCCAATGAGCAGTTCTTC. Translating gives CATSDPGYDRPNEQFF.

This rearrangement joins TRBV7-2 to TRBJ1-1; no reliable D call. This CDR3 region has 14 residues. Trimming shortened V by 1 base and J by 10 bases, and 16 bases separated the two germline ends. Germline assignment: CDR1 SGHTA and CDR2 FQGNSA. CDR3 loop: CASSLERWAEVAFF. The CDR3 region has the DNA TGTGCCAGCAGCTTAGAGAGGTGGGCAGAGGTAGCTTTCTTT.

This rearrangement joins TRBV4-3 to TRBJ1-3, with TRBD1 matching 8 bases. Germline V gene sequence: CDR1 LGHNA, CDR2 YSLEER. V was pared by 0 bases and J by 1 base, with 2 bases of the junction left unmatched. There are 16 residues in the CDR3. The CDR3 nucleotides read TGCGCCAGCAGCCAAGACAGGGGGCAATCTGGAAACACCATATATTTT. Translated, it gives CASSQDRGQSGNTIYF.

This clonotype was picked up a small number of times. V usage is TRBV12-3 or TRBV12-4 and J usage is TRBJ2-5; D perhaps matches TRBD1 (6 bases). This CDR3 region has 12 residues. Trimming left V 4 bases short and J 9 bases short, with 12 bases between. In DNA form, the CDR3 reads TGTGCCAGCAGTTCCTCGGACAGTCCCCAGTACTTC. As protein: CASSSSDSPQYF.

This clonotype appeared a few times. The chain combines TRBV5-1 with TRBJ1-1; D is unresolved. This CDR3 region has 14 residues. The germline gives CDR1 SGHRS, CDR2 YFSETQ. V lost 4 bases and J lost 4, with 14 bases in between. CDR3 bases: TGCGCCAGCAGCCCGTTGATAGGGATCACTGAAGCTTTCTTT. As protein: CASSPLIGITEAFF.